The present T cell receptor (beta chain) was sequenced within a study of cytomegalovirus exposure and HLA in healthy donors. Nominally healthy donors were sampled, though unrecorded immune exposures were likely. The V gene's germline CDR1 is MNHEY and CDR2 SMNVEV (reference sequence). The CDR3 extends over 15 amino acids. V was pared by 4 bases and J by 5 bases, with 4 bases of the junction left unmatched. A multiplex PCR was run with 60 Vbeta primers and 13 Jbeta primers. The repertoire was sequenced with immunoSEQ multiplex PCR; TCRdb's copy has only in-frame clones and lacks some. Listed are roughly 120,000 clones; approximately 3.8% falls within the top ten. Details on this clone: What it binds is unknown.

Study findings and constraints: As a later analysis revealed, the rate of TCR association differed by HLA locus, with DRB1 most and HLA-C fewest. Some V segments (TRBV6-2 and TRBV6-3 among them) were excluded as indistinguishable.

The chain joins TRBV27 to TRBJ2-2, with 10 bases aligning to TRBD1. The sequence came from a young man in good health and CMV-seronegative. What was sequenced was PBMCs. CDR3 coding DNA: TGTGCCAGCAGTTACCGGGACAGGGGAACCGGGGAGCTGTTTTTT. This gives the protein CASSYRDRGTGELFF.